The 21 T cell receptor beta chains below were found in one sample sequenced in a study of blood T cell repertoires in COVID-19. Assay used: immunoSEQ multiplex PCR; TCRdb lists only in-frame clones, some missing. This table holds 300,000 to 400,000 clones, more than 80% found once. The sequenced material came from peripheral blood. These receptor sequences come from a woman in her 30s with COVID-19, enrolled during active disease.

This sequence joins TRBV19 and TRBJ1-1, with a tentative D call TRBD1 (5 bases). The length of the CDR3 is 19 residues. V shed 6 bases and J shed 0 bases, with 26 bases lying between them. CDR1 LNHDA and CDR2 SQIVND come from the germline V gene (reference sequence). This CDR3 reads CASSQGCCPFGDMNTEAFF. The CDR3 region has the DNA TGTGCCAGTAGCCAGGGTTGTTGTCCGTTTGGAGACATGAACACTGAAGCTTTCTTT.

This chain connects TRBV4-1 to TRBJ2-1, with a tentative D call TRBD2 (5 bases). Germline V CDR1 and CDR2: MGHRA, YSYEKL. Trimming stripped 0 bases from V and 4 bases from J, with 13 bases between. The CDR3 runs 16 residues. CDR3 region: CASSQDIQRTYNEQFF. The CDR3 nucleotides read TGCGCCAGCAGCCAAGATATCCAGCGGACTTACAATGAGCAGTTCTTC.

J is TRBJ2-7 and V is TRBV28; D is perhaps TRBD2 (5 bases). Trimming shortened V by 7 bases and J by 2 bases, and 15 bases separated the two germline ends. CDR3 length equals 14 residues. The germline CDR1 and CDR2 sequences are MDHEN and SYDVKM. CDR3 amino acids: CASKAGSAPYEQYF. CDR3 nucleotide sequence: TGTGCCAGCAAGGCGGGCTCGGCTCCCTACGAGCAGTACTTC.

V and J are TRBV7-2 and TRBJ2-1; D perhaps matches TRBD2 (5 bases). Germline-derived CDR1 and CDR2 are SGHTA and FQGNSA. This CDR3 has 16 amino acids. V was shortened by 4 bases and J by 7 bases, with 20 bases between the two germline ends. CDR3 amino acids: CASSSRPGGAGNEQFF. As DNA, the CDR3 is TGTGCCAGCAGCTCTAGACCTGGAGGAGCTGGGAATGAGCAGTTCTTC.

The CDR3 here is CASSLLVPGVTEAFF. CDR3 bases: TGTGCCAGCAGTTTACTGGTTCCGGGGGTCACTGAAGCTTTCTTT. This rearrangement joins TRBV27 to TRBJ1-1; D might be TRBD1 (5 bases). The CDR3 has 15 residues. The ends were cut back, 2 bases at V and 4 bases at J, with 14 bases in the middle. Looked up from germline, CDR1 is MNHEY and CDR2 is SMNVEV (reference sequence).

The chain employs TRBV3-1 (or the pseudogene TRBV3-2) and TRBJ2-1; TRBD1 agrees at 7 bases. This CDR3 is built from 15 residues. From germline, CDR1 is LGHDT and CDR2 YNNKEL (reference sequence). The ends lost 1 base at V and 4 bases at J; junction bases unmatched: 4. The CDR3 DNA follows: TGTGCCAGCAGCCAAGGGGGACAGATGTACAATGAGCAGTTCTTC. Amino acids: CASSQGGQMYNEQFF.

This rearrangement joins TRBV3-1 (or the pseudogene TRBV3-2) to TRBJ2-2, with 11 bases matching TRBD2. Germline CDR1 LGHDT, CDR2 YNNKEL (reference sequence). This CDR3 comprises 16 residues. The ends lost 6 bases at V and 0 bases at J; junction bases unmatched: 3. CDR3 nucleotide sequence: TGTGCCAGCAGACAGACTAGCGGGGCGAACACCGGGGAGCTGTTTTTT. Its protein is CASRQTSGANTGELFF.

The gene calls are TRBV12-3 or TRBV12-4 and TRBJ1-5; D is uncertain. CDR3 length: 13 amino acids. The V and J ends lost 3 bases and 4 bases respectively, with 7 bases between them. CDR3 residues: CASSFRRNQPQHF. The CDR3 DNA is TGTGCCAGCAGTTTCCGGAGGAATCAGCCCCAGCATTTT.

The chain is built from TRBV28 and TRBJ1-2, with D unresolved. Germline V CDR1 and CDR2: MDHEN, SYDVKM. This CDR3 has 14 residues. Trimming pared 3 bases from V and 9 bases from J, leaving 17 bases between. CDR3 residues: CASSFRVPPPRYTF. The CDR3 bases are TGTGCCAGCAGTTTCCGGGTCCCCCCCCCGCGCTACACCTTC.

The CDR3 protein is CASSYEGQAGEKLFF. CDR3 coding DNA: TGTGCCAGCAGTTACGAAGGGCAGGCGGGGGAAAAACTGTTTTTT. The V call is TRBV6-5, the J call TRBJ1-4; no clear D. The germline CDR1 and CDR2 sequences are MNHEY and SVGAGI. With 2 bases removed from V and 8 bases from J, the gap between germline ends came to 15 bases. The CDR3 totals 15 residues.

The V gene is TRBV27, the J gene TRBJ1-6, with 7 bases that match TRBD1. The CDR3 is 16 residues long. V trimming: 10 bases; J trimming: 0 bases; junction bases outside the gene matches: 9. The germline CDR1 and CDR2 sequences are MNHEY and SMNVEV (reference sequence). For the CDR3, the DNA is TGTGCCACCCTGTCCAGGGGGACCTCCTATAATTCACCCCTCCACTTT. Encoded protein: CATLSRGTSYNSPLHF.

This clone appeared once. The same CDR3 also results from other DNA sequences found in this sample. The chain joins TRBV5-1 to TRBJ1-5; TRBD1 matches 7 bases. This CDR3 is built from 13 residues. Germline V gene sequence: CDR1 SGHRS, CDR2 YFSETQ. V gave up 2 bases and J gave up 6 bases; unmatched junction bases: 2. For the CDR3, the DNA is TGCGCCAGCAGCTTAAACAGGGGTCAGCCCCAGCATTTT. Its translation: CASSLNRGQPQHF.

This chain uses TRBV9 with TRBJ1-1; D is unresolved. Germline CDR1 is SGDLS and CDR2 is YYNGEE. V lost 0 bases to trimming and J lost 5 bases, with 14 bases between them. The CDR3 totals 15 residues. DNA for the CDR3: TGTGCCAGCAGCGTAGCTGGGCAGGCGGGGACTGAAGCTTTCTTT. It translates to CASSVAGQAGTEAFF.

The CDR3 DNA is TGTGCCGTGCTTCGGTCCTACAATGAGCAGTTCTTC. Protein product: CAVLRSYNEQFF. This chain connects TRBV10-3 to TRBJ2-1; D not certain. Per germline, CDR1 ENHRY and CDR2 SYGVKD. The CDR3 contains 12 residues. V gave up 11 bases and J gave up 1 base, with 9 bases separating them.

The chain recombines TRBV7-2 with TRBJ2-1; 10 bases agree with TRBD2. CDR1 is SGHTA, CDR2 FQGNSA, per germline. This CDR3 region has 15 residues. Germline trimming cut 1 base from V and 9 bases from J; bases unmatched to any gene: 6. The CDR3 nucleotides read TGTGCCAGCAGCTTAGTCAGGCTAGCGGGGGTTGAGCAGTTCTTC. Its protein product is CASSLVRLAGVEQFF.

The chain couples TRBV7-2 to TRBJ1-5; 10 positions agree with TRBD1. This CDR3 region has 15 residues. Trimming took 5 bases from V and 9 from J; bases not matched to a gene: 10. The germline CDR1 and CDR2 sequences are SGHTA and FQGNSA. CDR3 bases: TGTGCCAGCAGCCCACGCCGGGACAGGGGTACGCCCCAGCATTTT. Its protein is CASSPRRDRGTPQHF.

The J gene is TRBJ2-6, the V gene TRBV11-3, with TRBD1 as a possible D gene (5 bases). Germline assignment: CDR1 SGHNT and CDR2 YENEEA. V lost 1 base and J 1 base, leaving 5 bases between the germline ends. The CDR3 has 15 residues. The chain's CDR3 is CASSLGQSGANVLTF. CDR3 sequence (DNA): TGTGCCAGCAGCTTAGGACAGTCTGGGGCCAACGTCCTGACTTTC.

The chain has TRBV25-1 and TRBJ2-5, with D maybe TRBD1 (6 bases). Germline V gene lookup returns CDR1 MGHDK and CDR2 SYGVNS. CDR3 length: 17 residues. Trimming took off 1 base at V and 4 bases at J, with 19 bases between the two ends. In DNA, the CDR3 is TGTGCCAGCAGTGAATGGTCAGGGGCATTGGTCGGAGAGACCCAGTACTTC. Protein: CASSEWSGALVGETQYF.

This clone was recorded a few times. The rearrangement links TRBV5-5 to TRBJ1-1; no reliable D call. From germline, CDR1 is SGHKS and CDR2 YYEKEE (reference sequence). There are 15 residues in the CDR3. V was pared by 1 base and J by 1 base, with 11 bases between. CDR3 in DNA: TGTGCCAGCAGCTTGTCCGAGATTTCGAACACTGAAGCTTTCTTT. Its protein product is CASSLSEISNTEAFF.

The V call is TRBV11-2, the J call TRBJ2-7, with D possibly matching TRBD1 (6 bases). V was trimmed by 5 bases and J by 6 bases, leaving 17 bases between them. In germline, CDR1 is SGHAT, CDR2 FQNNGV. CDR3 size: 14 residues. In DNA, the CDR3 is TGTGCCAGCAGCCAACTACAGGGTCGACCCGAGCAGTACTTC. Encoded protein: CASSQLQGRPEQYF. Full variable domain (outside the CDR3, taken from reference TRBV11-2 and TRBJ2-7): EAGVAQSPRYKIIEKRQSVAFWCNPISGHATLYWYQQILGQGPKLLIQFQNNGVVDDSQLPKDRFSAERLKGVDSTLKIQPAKLEDSAVYLCASSQLQGRPEQYFGPGTRLTVT.

The chain combines TRBV21-1 with TRBJ2-7; the listed D gene, TRBD1, was not tested against the DNA. TRBV21-1 is a recognized pseudogene. The CDR3 spans 15 residues. CDR3 protein: CASSKVNTVSYEQYV. CDR3 bases: TGTGCCAGCAGCAAAGTAAACACCGTATCCTACGAGCAGTACGTC.